The 22 T cell receptor beta chains in this list originate from one sample, sequenced in a study of T cell responses to AZD1222 COVID-19 vaccine. Profiled with immunoSEQ multiplex PCR; TCRdb holds only in-frame clones, not every one. The table shows around 150,000 clones, with around 94% occurring only once. Specimen: peripheral blood, collected on day 0 of AZD1222 vaccination. The source is an adult in good health.

The chain carries TRBV6-5 and TRBJ1-5; D remains unclear. Trimming removed 6 bases at V and 2 bases at J, with 5 bases between. The CDR3 is 12 residues long. Germline V CDR1 and CDR2: MNHEY, SVGAGI. The CDR3 loop reads CASRSGNQPQHF. The CDR3, as DNA: TGTGCCAGCAGGTCGGGCAATCAGCCCCAGCATTTT.

The table lists this clone with a count of one. V is TRBV9 and J is TRBJ1-6; 8 bases agree with TRBD1. Germline values: CDR1 SGDLS, CDR2 YYNGEE. J lost 9 bases, V lost 3 bases, and 17 bases had no gene match. The CDR3 is made up of 18 amino acids. The CDR3 sequence is CASSAGDPRDRLTSPLHF. The CDR3 bases are TGTGCCAGCAGCGCAGGAGATCCCCGGGACAGGCTTACTTCACCCCTCCACTTT.

This chain links TRBV27 with TRBJ2-5; D not resolved. This CDR3 has 12 residues. Trimming left V 8 bases short and J 4 bases short, with 11 bases between. CDR1 and CDR2 (germline): MNHEY, SMNVEV (reference sequence). The DNA for the CDR3 is TGTGCCAGCGGCTTAGGGATAGAGACCCAGTACTTC. Its protein is CASGLGIETQYF.

This rearrangement joins TRBV7-9 to TRBJ2-7; 10 bases are shared with TRBD1. CDR3 length: 16 residues. V dropped 5 bases and J dropped 4; count of bases not matched to a gene: 11. The germline V gene has CDR1 SEHNR and CDR2 FQNEAQ (reference sequence). The CDR3: CASSPKDRGAGYEQYF. Written as DNA, the CDR3 is TGTGCCAGCAGCCCAAAGGACAGGGGGGCGGGTTACGAGCAGTACTTC.

The chain joins TRBV28 to TRBJ1-5; D is possibly TRBD1 (6 bases). This CDR3 has 17 amino acids. Deletions cut 5 bases from V and 6 bases from J, with 23 bases between. Germline CDR1 reads MDHEN; CDR2 reads SYDVKM. DNA for the CDR3: TGTGCCAGCAGTCCAGGAATGGGGGGCCGAAGAGTTCAGCCCCAGCATTTT. It is translated as CASSPGMGGRRVQPQHF.

Only one count was recorded for this clone. The CDR3 protein is CASSELDRYSPLHF. The CDR3 DNA reads TGTGCCAGCAGTGAATTGGACAGATATTCACCCCTCCACTTT. The chain carries TRBV6-1 and TRBJ1-6; a weak D match, TRBD1 (6 bases). The germline gives CDR1 MNHNS, CDR2 SASEGT. The CDR3 covers 14 residues. Trimming removed 2 bases from V and 8 bases from J, with 10 bases in between.

V gene TRBV10-1 combines with J gene TRBJ2-1; TRBD1 agrees at 9 bases. V shed 6 bases, J shed 6 bases, and the junction held 18 bases outside the gene matches. Germline CDR1 reads WNHNN; CDR2 reads SYGVQD (reference sequence). The CDR3 length is 18 residues. This CDR3 is CASSKSLFPGQGGNEQFF. The CDR3 nucleotides read TGCGCCAGCAGCAAAAGCCTTTTTCCGGGACAGGGAGGCAATGAGCAGTTCTTC.

The chain combines TRBV9 with TRBJ2-5, with TRBD1 matching over 11 bases. The CDR3 has 12 amino acids. Germline CDR1 and CDR2: SGDLS and YYNGEE. The CDR3 here is CASGQGVGTQYF. CDR3 nucleotide sequence: TGTGCGTCGGGACAGGGGGTAGGGACCCAGTACTTC.

J is TRBJ2-7 and V is TRBV6-5; D ambiguous. In germline, CDR1 is MNHEY, CDR2 SVGAGI. The CDR3 sequence is 14 residues long. V lost 10 bases and J lost 5, with 21 bases in between. CDR3 region: CATHSARATHEQYF. The CDR3 nucleotides read TGTGCCACACACTCCGCCCGGGCCACCCACGAGCAGTACTTC.

A single count supports this clone. V and J are TRBV4-1 and TRBJ1-2; D may be TRBD1 (6 bases). Trimming left V 0 bases short and J 4 bases short, with 9 bases between. This CDR3 contains 14 residues. Germline CDR1 and CDR2: MGHRA and YSYEKL. The DNA of the CDR3 is TGCGCCAGCAGCCAAGACAGGGGAAGCTATGGCTACACCTTC. Translation: CASSQDRGSYGYTF.

The rearrangement uses TRBV6-6 and TRBJ1-1; tentative D call: TRBD1 (5 bases). This CDR3 comprises 15 residues. Germline V CDR1 and CDR2: MNHNY, SVGAGI (reference sequence). The germline V and J ends were trimmed by 8 bases and 5 bases, with 21 bases remaining between them. The CDR3 sequence: CASGQASMVGTEAFF. CDR3 DNA sequence: TGTGCCAGCGGACAAGCGAGTATGGTGGGGACTGAAGCTTTCTTT.

This chain connects TRBV6-7 to TRBJ1-2; unclear D gene. TRBV6-7 qualifies as an ORF whose function is uncertain. V dropped 7 bases and J dropped 8 bases, with 11 bases sitting between them. The CDR3 covers 11 residues. The CDR3 reads CASIDGRGYTF. CDR3 DNA sequence: TGTGCCAGCATTGACGGCCGAGGCTACACCTTC.

The chain has TRBV6-5 and TRBJ2-3; 8 bases line up with TRBD2. The CDR3 contains 15 residues. Germline V lookup: CDR1 MNHEY, CDR2 SVGAGI. V lost 6 bases to trimming and J lost 0 bases; unmatched junction nucleotides: 5. The CDR3 loop reads CASRSPGGSTDTQYF. The CDR3 region has the DNA TGTGCCAGCAGAAGTCCGGGAGGGAGCACAGATACGCAGTATTTT.

This chain links TRBV10-3 with TRBJ2-2; 11 bases align to TRBD1. The CDR3 contains 17 residues. CDR1 ENHRY and CDR2 SYGVKD come from the germline V gene. Germline trimming cut 10 bases from V and 5 bases from J; bases unmatched to any gene: 15. CDR3 in amino acids: CATHAGGQGDPTGELFF. The DNA of the CDR3 is TGTGCCACGCATGCAGGGGGACAGGGGGACCCAACCGGGGAGCTGTTTTTT.

The count of this clone is one. V is TRBV5-1 and J is TRBJ1-6; 10 nucleotides match TRBD1. This CDR3 comprises 14 residues. After removal of 6 bases from V and 8 bases from J, the junction contained 5 bases not matched to a gene. Germline CDR1 is SGHRS and CDR2 is YFSETQ. The CDR3 sequence: CASNTGTGDSPLHF. The CDR3 DNA reads as TGCGCCAGCAACACCGGGACAGGGGATTCACCCCTCCACTTT.

The V and J genes are TRBV7-9 and TRBJ2-3; 8 bases map to TRBD1. The CDR3 consists of 14 residues. Per germline, CDR1 SEHNR and CDR2 FQNEAQ (reference sequence). The J segment lost 2 bases and the V segment lost 5 bases, leaving 3 bases of the junction unmatched. DNA for the CDR3: TGTGCCAGCAGCCTGGGACAGGTCACAGATACGCAGTATTTT. Residues: CASSLGQVTDTQYF.

The V call is TRBV4-2, the J call TRBJ1-3, with 7 bases identical to TRBD1. Trimming took 4 bases from V and 0 from J; bases not matched to a gene: 6. Germline V gene lookup returns CDR1 LGHNA and CDR2 YNFKEQ. CDR3 length: 16 residues. CDR3 protein: CASSRNTGASGNTIYF. The CDR3, as DNA: TGTGCCAGCAGCCGGAATACAGGGGCCTCTGGAAACACCATATATTTT.

This chain uses TRBV12-5 with TRBJ2-1; D is ambiguous. This CDR3 region has 11 residues. V lost 6 bases to trimming and J lost 4 bases, with 4 bases between them. Germline-derived CDR1 and CDR2 are LGHNT and FRNRAP. The CDR3 DNA is TGTGCTAGTGGGAATTACAATGAGCAGTTCTTC. Its translation: CASGNYNEQFF.

This clone appeared once. The rearrangement uses TRBV7-8 and TRBJ1-1; D is unresolved. Germline assignment: CDR1 SGHVS and CDR2 FQNEAQ. The V end lost 2 bases, the J end lost 8 bases, and 9 bases lay between the germline ends. CDR3 size: 12 residues. The chain's CDR3 is CASSLFRQEAFF. The CDR3 DNA sequence: TGTGCCAGCAGCTTATTTCGGCAGGAAGCTTTCTTT.

The gene calls are TRBV15 and TRBJ1-6, with D perhaps TRBD1 (6 bases). Germline loops: CDR1 LNHNV, CDR2 YYDKDF (reference sequence). The CDR3 is made up of 14 amino acids. The V end was cut by 1 base, the J end by 6 bases, with 7 bases between. The CDR3 region has the DNA TGTGCCACCAGCAGAGGAGGGGGTAATTCACCCCTCCACTTT. Protein: CATSRGGGNSPLHF.

The chain couples TRBV27 to TRBJ1-6; D not certain. CDR1 and CDR2 from the germline V gene are MNHEY and SMNVEV (reference sequence). This CDR3 region has 15 residues. V was shortened by 3 bases and J by 0 bases, with 6 bases between the two germline ends. The CDR3 DNA follows: TGTGCCAGCAGTTTTTGGAGCTCCTATAATTCACCCCTCCACTTT. As protein: CASSFWSSYNSPLHF.

The V and J genes are TRBV5-4 and TRBJ2-1; the D is unclear. The V gene lost 4 bases and the J gene lost 1 base, with 3 bases spanning the gap. The CDR3 runs to 12 residues. Germline V gene lookup returns CDR1 SGHNT and CDR2 YYREEE (reference sequence). As DNA, the CDR3 is TGTGCCAGCAGCATTTCCTACAATGAGCAGTTCTTC. As protein: CASSISYNEQFF. The full variable domain, completed using reference TRBV5-4 and TRBJ2-1, is ETGVTQSPTHLIKTRGQQVTLRCSSQSGHNTVSWYQQALGQGPQFIFQYYREEENGRGNFPPRFSGLQFPNYSSELNVNALELDDSALYLCASSISYNEQFFGPGTRLTVL.